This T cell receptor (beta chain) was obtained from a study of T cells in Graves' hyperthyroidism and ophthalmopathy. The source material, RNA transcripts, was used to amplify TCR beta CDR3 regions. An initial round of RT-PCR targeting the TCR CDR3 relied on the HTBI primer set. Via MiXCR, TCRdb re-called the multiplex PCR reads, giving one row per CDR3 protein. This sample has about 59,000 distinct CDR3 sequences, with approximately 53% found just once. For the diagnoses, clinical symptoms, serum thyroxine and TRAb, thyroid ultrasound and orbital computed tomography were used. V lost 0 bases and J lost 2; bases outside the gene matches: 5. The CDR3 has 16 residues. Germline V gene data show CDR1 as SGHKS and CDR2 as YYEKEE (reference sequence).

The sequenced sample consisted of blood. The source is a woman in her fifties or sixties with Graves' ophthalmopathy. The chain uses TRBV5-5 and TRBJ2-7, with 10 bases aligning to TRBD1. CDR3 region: CASSLAGTGDTYEQYF. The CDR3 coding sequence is TGTGCCAGCAGCTTGGCCGGGACAGGGGATACCTACGAGCAGTACTTC.